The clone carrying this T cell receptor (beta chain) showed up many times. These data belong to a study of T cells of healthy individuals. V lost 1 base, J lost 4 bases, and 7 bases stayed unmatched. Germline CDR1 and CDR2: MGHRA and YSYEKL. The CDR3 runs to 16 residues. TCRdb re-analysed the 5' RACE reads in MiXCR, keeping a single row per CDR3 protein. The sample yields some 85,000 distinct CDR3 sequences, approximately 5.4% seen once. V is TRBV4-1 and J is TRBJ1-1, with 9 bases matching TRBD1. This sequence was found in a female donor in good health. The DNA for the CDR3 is TGCGCCAGCAGCCAAGGGAGGACAGGGGCGCGCACTGAAGCTTTCTTT. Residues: CASSQGRTGARTEAFF.